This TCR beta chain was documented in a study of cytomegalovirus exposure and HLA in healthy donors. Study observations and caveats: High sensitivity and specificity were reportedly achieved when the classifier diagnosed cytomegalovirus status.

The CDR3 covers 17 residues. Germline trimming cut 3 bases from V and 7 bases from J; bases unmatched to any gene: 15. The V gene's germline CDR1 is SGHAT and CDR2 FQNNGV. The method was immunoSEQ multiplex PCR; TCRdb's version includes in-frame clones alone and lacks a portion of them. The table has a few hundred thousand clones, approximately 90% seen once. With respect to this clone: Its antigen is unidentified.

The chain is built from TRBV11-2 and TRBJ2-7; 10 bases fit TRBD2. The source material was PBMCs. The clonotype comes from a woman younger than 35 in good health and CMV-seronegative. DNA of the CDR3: TGTGCCAGCAGCTTGCGATTCGGAGCGGGAGGGCCGGGGGAGCAGTACTTC. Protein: CASSLRFGAGGPGEQYF. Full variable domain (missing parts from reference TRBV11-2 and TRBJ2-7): EAGVAQSPRYKIIEKRQSVAFWCNPISGHATLYWYQQILGQGPKLLIQFQNNGVVDDSQLPKDRFSAERLKGVDSTLKIQPAKLEDSAVYLCASSLRFGAGGPGEQYFGPGTRLTVT.